The 26 T cell receptor beta chains below were found in one sample sequenced in a study of response to subunit inactivated influenza vaccine. In TCRdb, the RT-PCR reads were re-called with MiXCR into one record per CDR3 protein. The sample lists under 200,000 distinct CDR3 sequences; roughly a tenth were seen once. The specimen comprised non-naive T cells sorted from PBMCs, sampled about 40 days after vaccination. The source of these receptors is a man in his fifties who received an inactivated influenza vaccine.

In this sample, this clonotype turned up many times. V usage is TRBV6-5 and J usage is TRBJ1-4, with 8 bases fitting TRBD1. Unmatched junction bases numbered 0, after V lost 6 bases and J lost 6 bases. Germline-derived CDR1 and CDR2 are MNHEY and SVGAGI. This CDR3 has 12 residues. This CDR3 is CASRTGDEKLFF. The CDR3 coding sequence is TGTGCCAGCAGGACAGGGGATGAAAAACTGTTTTTT.

This clonotype was picked up many times. This sequence joins TRBV2 and TRBJ2-1, with 10 bases matching TRBD2. The V and J ends lost 4 bases and 6 bases, in that order; junction bases with no gene match: 6. This CDR3 has 15 amino acids. Germline V gene data show CDR1 as SNHLY and CDR2 as FYNNEI. Written as DNA, the CDR3 is TGTGCCAGCAGTGGTTCTAGCGGGAGTTTCAATGAGCAGTTCTTC. This sequence encodes CASSGSSGSFNEQFF.

The V and J genes are TRBV4-1 and TRBJ1-1; the D gene is possibly TRBD1 (5 bases). Germline-derived CDR1 and CDR2 are MGHRA and YSYEKL. The ends were cut back, 3 bases at V and 0 bases at J, with 11 bases in the middle. CDR3 size: 15 residues. The CDR3 region has the DNA TGCGCCAGCAGCCAGACAGTTGAGATGAACACTGAAGCTTTCTTT. It codes for CASSQTVEMNTEAFF.

There are many counts of this clonotype. V gene TRBV4-3 combines with J gene TRBJ1-1, with D perhaps TRBD1 (6 bases). The germline V and J ends were trimmed by 4 bases and 4 bases, with 16 bases remaining between them. Germline V CDR1 and CDR2: LGHNA, YSLEER. The CDR3 contains 15 residues. CDR3 residues: CASSRGDIVITEAFF. DNA of the CDR3: TGCGCCAGCAGCCGAGGGGACATAGTTATCACTGAAGCTTTCTTT.

This clonotype was counted between two and nine times. The V gene is TRBV3-1, the J gene TRBJ2-6; D ambiguous. Trimming stripped 0 bases from V and 0 bases from J, with 9 bases between. CDR1 is LGHDT and CDR2 is YNNKEL in the germline V gene (reference sequence). CDR3 length: 17 residues. The DNA for the CDR3 is TGTGCCAGCAGCCAAGATCTCCGGTTCTCTGGGGCCAACGTCCTGACTTTC. It encodes CASSQDLRFSGANVLTF.

As regards this clonotype: A read error may explain this, as a much larger clone is one base away. The genes are TRBV12-3 or TRBV12-4 and TRBJ2-7, with TRBD1 as a possible D gene (6 bases). The CDR3 runs to 14 residues. V gave up 8 bases and J gave up 0 bases, with 14 bases separating them. CDR3 residues: CASGWVGGSYEQYF. The CDR3 DNA sequence: TGTGCCAGCGGCTGGGTAGGGGGCTCCTACGAGCAGTACTTC.

This clonotype was detected only a few times. The chain carries TRBV12-3 or TRBV12-4 and TRBJ1-6; 9 bases line up with TRBD1. The CDR3 covers 14 residues. Unmatched junction bases numbered 4, after V lost 5 bases and J lost 8 bases. The CDR3 sequence is CASSRTGEDSPLHF. CDR3 coding DNA: TGTGCCAGCAGTCGGACAGGGGAGGATTCACCCCTCCACTTT.

In its sample, this clonotype was seen many times. The V call is TRBV27, the J call TRBJ1-3, with 9 bases aligning to TRBD1. The ends lost 4 bases at V and 4 bases at J; junction bases unmatched: 8. Per germline, CDR1 MNHEY and CDR2 SMNVEV (reference sequence). The CDR3 extends over 16 amino acids. CDR3: CASSSLPGQGGNTIYF. The CDR3 DNA sequence: TGTGCCAGCAGTTCGTTACCGGGACAGGGAGGAAACACCATATATTTT.

This chain links TRBV10-1 with TRBJ2-1; D remains ambiguous. Trimming removed 4 bases at V and 7 bases at J, with 11 bases between. The CDR3 has 13 residues. Per the germline V gene, CDR1 is WNHNN and CDR2 is SYGVQD (reference sequence). The CDR3 nucleotides read TGCGCCAGCAGTGGGGCAATCCCTAATGAGCAGTTCTTC. Translated, it gives CASSGAIPNEQFF.

The table lists this clonotype with a few counts. This rearrangement joins TRBV3-1 to TRBJ2-1, with D perhaps matching TRBD2 (5 bases). The CDR3 runs 13 residues. Looked up from germline, CDR1 is LGHDT and CDR2 is YNNKEL (reference sequence). V was trimmed by 4 bases and J by 6 bases, leaving 10 bases between them. The CDR3 loop is CASSRRGSNEQFF. The CDR3 DNA is TGTGCCAGCAGCCGACGGGGTTCCAATGAGCAGTTCTTC.

The chain links TRBV20-1 to TRBJ1-4; D is undetermined. The germline CDR1 and CDR2 sequences are DFQATT and SNEGSKA (reference sequence). Trimming stripped 1 base from V and 7 bases from J, with 19 bases between. The CDR3 has 16 residues. CDR3: CSARGPPGRTSEKLFF. The CDR3, as DNA: TGCAGTGCTAGAGGTCCGCCAGGACGTACCAGTGAAAAACTGTTTTTT.

The V gene is TRBV5-1, the J gene TRBJ1-2; D unresolved. The V gene's germline CDR1 is SGHRS and CDR2 YFSETQ. The CDR3 contains 11 residues. The V and J ends lost 4 bases and 4 bases respectively, with 5 bases between them. The CDR3, as DNA: TGCGCCAGCAGCAGCAGCTATGGCTACACCTTC. Its translation is CASSSSYGYTF.

The chain combines TRBV20-1 with TRBJ1-1; D is possibly TRBD1 (6 bases). Between the trimmed V and J ends, which lost 6 bases and 0 bases, there was a span of 11 bases. The CDR3 spans 13 residues. Germline-derived CDR1 and CDR2 are DFQATT and SNEGSKA (reference sequence). This CDR3 reads CSALDSMNTEAFF. The CDR3 bases are TGCAGTGCCCTGGACAGCATGAACACTGAAGCTTTCTTT.

This clonotype has more than one count but fewer than ten. The chain recombines TRBV27 with TRBJ2-7; the match to TRBD1 covers 7 bases. This CDR3 has 16 residues. Germline loops: CDR1 MNHEY, CDR2 SMNVEV (reference sequence). Germline trimming cut 6 bases from V and 2 bases from J; bases unmatched to any gene: 13. DNA for the CDR3: TGTGCCAGCAGCCTTATAACAGGGGATGGGCCCTACGAGCAGTACTTC. Encoded protein: CASSLITGDGPYEQYF.

This clonotype occurred a few times. The chain couples TRBV5-4 to TRBJ2-1; D is tentatively TRBD1 or TRBD2 (5 bases each). Per germline, CDR1 SGHNT and CDR2 YYREEE (reference sequence). The CDR3 loop spans 13 amino acids. With 4 bases removed from V and 9 bases from J, the gap between germline ends came to 14 bases. The CDR3 DNA is TGTGCCAGCAGCCTCACTAGTAGGGGTGAGCAGTTCTTC. As protein: CASSLTSRGEQFF.

This clonotype was counted a single time. The chain recombines TRBV2 with TRBJ2-5, with 11 positions matching TRBD2. V gave up 4 bases and J gave up 5 bases; unmatched junction bases: 9. The CDR3 contains 16 residues. CDR1 and CDR2 from the germline V gene are SNHLY and FYNNEI. The CDR3 coding sequence is TGTGCCAGCAGTGGAGATAGCGGGGGGGCTCGCGAGACCCAGTACTTC. Translating gives CASSGDSGGARETQYF.

This clonotype appeared a single time. The J gene is TRBJ2-4, the V gene TRBV4-2, with D hard to call. Germline-derived CDR1 and CDR2 are LGHNA and YNFKEQ. This CDR3 comprises 13 residues. Between the trimmed V and J ends, which lost 0 bases and 10 bases, there was a span of 10 bases. The CDR3 DNA sequence: TGTGCCAGCAGCCAAGACAAAAGTGGGATTCAGTACTTC. It is translated as CASSQDKSGIQYF.

V and J are TRBV30 and TRBJ1-1, with D possibly matching TRBD1 (5 bases). The length of the CDR3 is 14 residues. The germline V gene encodes CDR1 GTSNPN and CDR2 SVGIG (reference sequence). Trimming took 3 bases from V and 2 from J, leaving 13 bases between them. In DNA, the CDR3 is TGTGCCTGGAGGACCCGACAGACCAACACTGAAGCTTTCTTT. It translates to CAWRTRQTNTEAFF.

This clonotype has just a few counts. The gene calls are TRBV6-1 and TRBJ1-5; 10 nucleotides agree with TRBD1. V shed 6 bases, J shed 8 bases, and the junction held 16 bases outside the gene matches. The CDR3 length is 17 residues. Germline CDR1 MNHNS, CDR2 SASEGT. CDR3 region: CASSQPRTGGSIEPQHF. The CDR3 region has the DNA TGTGCCAGCAGCCAACCCCGGACAGGGGGTAGTATTGAGCCCCAGCATTTT.

There are a few counts of this clonotype. V and J are TRBV3-1 and TRBJ1-1; D gene unclear. This CDR3 has 14 amino acids. The germline V gene encodes CDR1 LGHDT and CDR2 YNNKEL (reference sequence). V lost 3 bases and J 1 base, leaving 9 bases between the germline ends. The CDR3 DNA reads TGTGCCAGCAGCCAGCAACAGCAGAACACTGAAGCTTTCTTT. Its protein is CASSQQQQNTEAFF. Full variable domain (missing parts from reference TRBV3-1 and TRBJ1-1): DTAVSQTPKYLVTQMGNDKSIKCEQNLGHDTMYWYKQDSKKFLKIMFSYNNKELIINETVPNRFSPKSPDKAHLNLHINSLELGDSAVYFCASSQQQQNTEAFFGQGTRLTVV.

This clonotype was recorded at least ten times. This rearrangement joins TRBV12-3 or TRBV12-4 to TRBJ2-2; 12 bases map to TRBD2. V was pared by 6 bases and J by 4 bases, with 3 bases of the junction left unmatched. CDR3 length: 15 amino acids. The CDR3 is CASRPGLAGTGELFF. CDR3 coding DNA: TGTGCCAGCAGACCGGGACTAGCGGGCACCGGGGAGCTGTTTTTT.

This rearrangement joins TRBV5-5 to TRBJ2-3, with D perhaps being TRBD1 or TRBD2 (5 bases each). V shed 0 bases and J shed 8 bases, with 22 bases lying between them. CDR3 length: 17 residues. Germline CDR1 SGHKS, CDR2 YYEKEE (reference sequence). The CDR3 spells CASSLAWAPRGGGTQYF. CDR3 sequence (DNA): TGTGCCAGCAGCTTGGCTTGGGCCCCGAGGGGCGGAGGTACGCAGTATTTT.

This clonotype was recorded a few times. The chain links TRBV5-8 to TRBJ1-4; D remains unclear. The CDR3 consists of 15 residues. Trimming took off 4 bases at V and 4 bases at J, with 14 bases between the two ends. The germline CDR1 and CDR2 sequences are SGHTS and YDEGEE. For the CDR3, the DNA is TGTGCCAGCAGCCCGCCCATACTGGTTAATGAAAAACTGTTTTTT. This translates into CASSPPILVNEKLFF.

In its sample, this clonotype was seen a few times. V gene TRBV29-1 combines with J gene TRBJ2-1; the match to TRBD2 covers 13 bases. The germline gives CDR1 SQVTM, CDR2 ANQGSEA. The V segment lost 7 bases and the J segment 6 bases; nucleotides outside the gene matches: 6. The CDR3 length is 14 residues. The CDR3 is CSAKTSGGSNEQFF. The CDR3 nucleotides read TGCAGCGCTAAGACTAGCGGGGGGAGCAATGAGCAGTTCTTC.

This clonotype was seen only a few times. This chain joins TRBV20-1 and TRBJ1-2, with no clear D. The CDR3 loop spans 12 amino acids. Trimming pared 0 bases from V and 8 bases from J, leaving 10 bases between. Germline CDR1 is DFQATT and CDR2 is SNEGSKA (reference sequence). The CDR3 here is CSARDLRTGYTF. The CDR3 DNA reads as TGCAGTGCTAGAGATCTGAGGACGGGCTACACCTTC.

This clonotype has a handful of counts. The chain uses TRBV5-1 and TRBJ1-4, with D hard to call. V was pared by 5 bases and J by 2 bases, with 10 bases between. Per the germline V gene, CDR1 is SGHRS and CDR2 is YFSETQ. CDR3 length: 14 residues. CDR3 loop: CASSSVGTNEKLFF. The CDR3 bases are TGCGCCAGCAGTTCCGTGGGCACTAATGAAAAACTGTTTTTT. The full variable domain, rest sourced from reference TRBV5-1 and TRBJ1-4, is KAGVTQTPRYLIKTRGQQVTLSCSPISGHRSVSWYQQTPGQGLQFLFEYFSETQRNKGNFPGRFSGRQFSNSRSEMNVSTLELGDSALYLCASSSVGTNEKLFFGSGTQLSVL.